These 24 T cell receptor beta chains were all obtained from the same sample, sequenced in a study of blood T cell repertoires in COVID-19. The repertoire was sequenced with immunoSEQ multiplex PCR; TCRdb's copy has only in-frame clones and lacks some. The sample carries about 200,000 clones, about 77% recorded once. Sequenced input: PBMCs or T cells enriched from blood (not recorded which). The receptors shown here come from a woman aged 50 to 65 with acute COVID-19.

The chain's CDR3 is CASSRDREDGYTF. DNA of the CDR3: TGTGCCAGCAGCCGGGACAGGGAGGACGGCTACACCTTC. The chain couples TRBV11-2 to TRBJ1-2, with 9 bases aligning to TRBD1. Germline-derived CDR1 and CDR2 are SGHAT and FQNNGV. The CDR3 runs to 13 residues. The V gene end was trimmed by 5 bases and the J gene end by 8 bases; junction bases not matched to a gene: 6.

The chain has TRBV10-3 and TRBJ1-3; D perhaps matches TRBD1 (6 bases). V lost 4 bases, J lost 0 bases, and 22 bases lay in between. The CDR3 contains 19 residues. Germline CDR1 is ENHRY and CDR2 is SYGVKD. CDR3 sequence reads: CAISGGGSVRGVSGNTIYF. DNA for the CDR3: TGTGCCATCAGTGGGGGCGGCAGTGTCAGGGGCGTCTCTGGAAACACCATATATTTT.

With regard to this clone: The sample has other DNA sequences that encode this CDR3 too. The chain carries TRBV6-5 and TRBJ1-5; 12 positions match TRBD1. Germline V CDR1 and CDR2: MNHEY, SVGAGI. This CDR3 has 15 residues. V shed 5 bases, J shed 4 bases, and the junction held 3 bases outside the gene matches. As DNA, the CDR3 is TGTGCCAGCAGTCGGGACAGGGGGCATAATCAGCCCCAGCATTTT. Translation: CASSRDRGHNQPQHF.

The V call is TRBV5-1, the J call TRBJ1-1; D ambiguous. This CDR3 comprises 13 residues. Trimming removed 1 base at V and 5 bases at J, with 9 bases between. The germline V gene encodes CDR1 SGHRS and CDR2 YFSETQ. The CDR3 DNA sequence: TGCGCCAGCAGCTTGCGGTGGGAGACTGAAGCTTTCTTT. Translated: CASSLRWETEAFF.

The chain recombines TRBV3-1 (or the pseudogene TRBV3-2) with TRBJ1-1, with D possibly being TRBD1 (6 bases). The CDR3 has 14 residues. Per germline, CDR1 LGHDT and CDR2 YNNKEL (reference sequence). Trimming left V 5 bases short and J 7 bases short, with 17 bases between. The CDR3 nucleotides read TGTGCCAGCAGCTATAGAACGGACAGAAATGAAGCTTTCTTT. Protein sequence: CASSYRTDRNEAFF.

The chain is built from TRBV4-1 and TRBJ2-3; TRBD1 aligns across 7 bases. The CDR3 covers 16 residues. V dropped 0 bases and J dropped 4; count of bases not matched to a gene: 7. Looked up from germline, CDR1 is MGHRA and CDR2 is YSYEKL. CDR3 loop: CASSQEGGRGADTQYF. The CDR3 bases are TGCGCCAGCAGCCAAGAAGGGGGCAGGGGAGCAGATACGCAGTATTTT.

This chain links TRBV10-3 with TRBJ1-1; D is unclear. Germline CDR1 reads ENHRY; CDR2 reads SYGVKD. V was pared by 3 bases and J by 0 bases, with 8 bases between. This CDR3 is built from 14 residues. The CDR3 region has the DNA TGTGCCATCAGTGACAAAGCTGTGAACACTGAAGCTTTCTTT. Amino acid sequence: CAISDKAVNTEAFF.

The chain has TRBV29-1 and TRBJ1-2; 10 bases match TRBD1. V dropped 3 bases and J dropped 8; count of bases not matched to a gene: 6. The CDR3 consists of 13 residues. Germline CDR1 is SQVTM and CDR2 is ANQGSEA. CDR3 loop: CSVDDRGLWGYTF. CDR3 in DNA: TGCAGCGTTGATGACAGGGGGCTCTGGGGCTACACCTTC.

The chain couples TRBV6-2 or TRBV6-3 to TRBJ1-6; TRBD1 agrees at 9 bases. After removal of 6 bases from V and 4 bases from J, the junction contained 7 bases not matched to a gene. CDR1 is MNHEY and CDR2 is SVGEGT in the germline V gene. The CDR3 length is 16 residues. The CDR3: CASSWTGAPYNSPLHF. For the CDR3, the DNA is TGTGCCAGCAGCTGGACAGGGGCACCTTATAATTCACCCCTCCACTTT.

The chain employs TRBV5-1 and TRBJ1-2; possibly TRBD1 for D (5 bases). Trimming took off 0 bases at V and 0 bases at J, with 9 bases between the two ends. Germline V CDR1 and CDR2: SGHRS, YFSETQ. This CDR3 has 15 amino acids. In DNA form, the CDR3 reads TGCGCCAGCAGCTTGGCAGGGTTAGCTAACTATGGCTACACCTTC. Protein: CASSLAGLANYGYTF.

The chain recombines TRBV29-1 with TRBJ1-1, with 10 bases fitting TRBD1. The germline gives CDR1 SQVTM, CDR2 ANQGSEA. The V segment lost 7 bases and the J segment 6 bases; nucleotides outside the gene matches: 8. The CDR3 contains 13 residues. CDR3 protein: CSAGTGEYSEAFF. The CDR3 nucleotides read TGCAGCGCTGGGACAGGGGAATATTCTGAAGCTTTCTTT. Filled out from reference TRBV29-1 and TRBJ1-1, the complete variable domain reads SAVISQKPSRDICQRGTSLTIQCQVDSQVTMMFWYRQQPGQSLTLIATANQGSEATYESGFVIDKFPISRPNLTFSTLTVSNMSPEDSSIYLCSAGTGEYSEAFFGQGTRLTVV.

V is TRBV27 and J is TRBJ2-2; no definite D call. CDR1 is MNHEY, CDR2 SMNVEV, per germline (reference sequence). Trimming shortened V by 4 bases and J by 6 bases, and 15 bases separated the two germline ends. CDR3 length: 15 residues. CDR3 loop: CASSSLFTVPGELFF. In DNA, the CDR3 is TGTGCCAGCAGTTCACTCTTTACGGTTCCCGGGGAGCTGTTTTTT.

The chain carries TRBV7-8 and TRBJ1-4; D call uncertain. Germline values: CDR1 SGHVS, CDR2 FQNEAQ. Trimming pared 2 bases from V and 13 bases from J, leaving 26 bases between. This CDR3 contains 17 residues. The DNA of the CDR3 is TGTGCCAGCAGCTTACGGCAGGCCCTATCAACTAATGAGGGACTGTTTTTT. It encodes CASSLRQALSTNEGLFF.

V and J are TRBV28 and TRBJ1-5, with unresolved D. This CDR3 is built from 12 residues. With 8 bases removed from V and 5 bases from J, the gap between germline ends came to 10 bases. From germline, CDR1 is MDHEN and CDR2 SYDVKM. The CDR3 sequence: CASREEHQPQHF. CDR3 nucleotide sequence: TGTGCCAGCCGAGAAGAACATCAGCCCCAGCATTTT.

The chain couples TRBV5-6 to TRBJ1-6, with 11 bases lining up with TRBD1. The CDR3 runs 15 residues. V was pared by 5 bases and J by 9 bases, with 7 bases of the junction left unmatched. The germline CDR1 and CDR2 sequences are SGHDT and YYEEEE. CDR3 coding DNA: TGTGCCAGCAGTTTAGGACAGGGGGCTGGTTCACCCCTCCACTTT. This sequence encodes CASSLGQGAGSPLHF.

This chain joins TRBV2 and TRBJ2-1; maybe TRBD2 (5 bases). V lost 5 bases, J lost 4 bases, and 18 bases lay in between. The V gene's germline CDR1 is SNHLY and CDR2 FYNNEI. This CDR3 contains 16 residues. This CDR3 reads CASSPRASNLYNEQFF. The CDR3 bases are TGTGCCAGCAGTCCACGGGCTAGCAACCTTTACAATGAGCAGTTCTTC.

This chain uses TRBV7-9 with TRBJ1-2, with 7 bases fitting TRBD1. The junction had 5 bases not matched to a gene; V was cut back by 3 bases and J by 4 bases. The length of the CDR3 is 14 residues. Germline CDR1 reads SEHNR; CDR2 reads FQNEAQ (reference sequence). CDR3 sequence: CASSFLQGTYGYTF. The CDR3 DNA reads TGTGCCAGCAGCTTCTTACAGGGGACCTATGGCTACACCTTC.

This clone was observed a handful of times. CDR3 loop: CASTLHTEFERYV. As DNA, the CDR3 is TGTGCCAGTACCCTTCACACGGAGTTTGAGCGGTACGTC. The chain uses TRBV19 and TRBJ2-7; D unresolved. This CDR3 is built from 13 residues. The germline CDR1 and CDR2 sequences are LNHDA and SQIVND (reference sequence).

The rearrangement uses TRBV5-6 and TRBJ1-4, with 7 nucleotides matching TRBD1. Germline V gene lookup returns CDR1 SGHDT and CDR2 YYEEEE. The CDR3 sequence is 15 residues long. V was pared by 3 bases and J by 4 bases, with 6 bases of the junction left unmatched. CDR3 DNA sequence: TGTGCCAGCAGCTCCACAGGGGCCTTTAATGAAAAACTGTTTTTT. Translated: CASSSTGAFNEKLFF.

The CDR3 DNA reads as TGTGCCAGCAGCTCACGGCGTGGGGGGAAACCCACCGGGGAGCTGTTTTTT. This encodes CASSSRRGGKPTGELFF. The chain carries TRBV7-9 and TRBJ2-2; TRBD2 might be the D (6 bases). V was shortened by 4 bases and J by 4 bases, with 19 bases between the two germline ends. Germline V gives CDR1 SEHNR, CDR2 FQNEAQ (reference sequence). The CDR3 consists of 17 residues. The variable domain in full, with the rest retrieved from reference TRBV7-9 and TRBJ2-2, is DTGVSQNPRHKITKRGQNVTFRCDPISEHNRLYWYRQTLGQGPEFLTYFQNEAQLEKSRLLSDRFSAERPKGSFSTLEIQRTEQGDSAMYLCASSSRRGGKPTGELFFGEGSRLTVL.

The V call is TRBV25-1, the J call TRBJ2-1; 11 nucleotides line up with TRBD1. This CDR3 has 15 amino acids. Losses at the gene ends were 4 bases for V and 9 bases for J; bases not matched to a gene: 8. CDR1 and CDR2 from the germline V gene are MGHDK and SYGVNS. CDR3 amino acids: CASSVFRTGGVEQFF. CDR3 coding DNA: TGTGCCAGCAGTGTATTCAGGACAGGGGGCGTTGAGCAGTTCTTC. The full variable domain, in which reference TRBV25-1 and TRBJ2-1 provide the parts outside the CDR3, is EADIYQTPRYLVIGTGKKITLECSQTMGHDKMYWYQQDPGMELHLIHYSYGVNSTEKGDLSSESTVSRIRTEHFPLTLESARPSHTSQYLCASSVFRTGGVEQFFGPGTRLTVL.

The J gene is TRBJ2-5, the V gene TRBV4-1; 7 bases are shared with TRBD2. Unmatched junction bases numbered 11, after V lost 5 bases and J lost 5 bases. Germline V lookup: CDR1 MGHRA, CDR2 YSYEKL. The CDR3 length is 15 residues. The CDR3 loop reads CASSAGAAGGETQYF. As DNA, the CDR3 is TGCGCCAGCAGCGCGGGAGCGGCCGGGGGGGAGACCCAGTACTTC.

The chain joins TRBV7-2 to TRBJ1-5; TRBD1 is a possible D gene (6 bases). V lost 7 bases to trimming and J lost 0 bases, with 16 bases between them. Germline V gene sequence: CDR1 SGHTA, CDR2 FQGNSA. The CDR3 sequence is 16 residues long. CDR3 protein: CASTPAGTNSNQPQHF. Written as DNA, the CDR3 is TGTGCCAGCACCCCCGCCGGGACAAATAGCAATCAGCCCCAGCATTTT. Drawing the rest from reference TRBV7-2 and TRBJ1-5, the complete variable domain is GAGVSQSPSNKVTEKGKDVELRCDPISGHTALYWYRQSLGQGLEFLIYFQGNSAPDKSGLPSDRFSAERTGGSVSTLTIQRTQQEDSAVYLCASTPAGTNSNQPQHFGDGTRLSIL.

The V gene is TRBV5-1, the J gene TRBJ1-6; D call uncertain. Germline V gene data show CDR1 as SGHRS and CDR2 as YFSETQ. This CDR3 has 16 residues. V lost 0 bases and J lost 1, with 8 bases in between. This CDR3 reads CASSLAGVSYNSPLHF. The CDR3 bases are TGCGCCAGCAGCTTGGCGGGTGTTTCCTATAATTCACCCCTCCACTTT. Full variable domain (outside the CDR3, taken from reference TRBV5-1 and TRBJ1-6): KAGVTQTPRYLIKTRGQQVTLSCSPISGHRSVSWYQQTPGQGLQFLFEYFSETQRNKGNFPGRFSGRQFSNSRSEMNVSTLELGDSALYLCASSLAGVSYNSPLHFGNGTRLTVT.